The next 16 T cell receptor beta chains were all read from a single sample in a study of T cells in Graves' hyperthyroidism and ophthalmopathy. The TCR beta CDR3 regions underwent amplification using RNA transcripts as the source. In the first-round RT-PCR of the TCR CDR3, the HTBI primer set was used. TCRdb reprocessed the multiplex PCR reads via MiXCR and lists one record per CDR3 protein. In the table there are some 770,000 distinct CDR3 sequences, around 17% of which are singletons. The sequenced material came from blood. The origin of the receptors is a man younger than 35 with Graves' hyperthyroidism.

This clonotype was detected only a few times. The DNA of the CDR3 is TGCAGCGTAGCTTCGGGGGTGGGTCAGCCCCAGCATTTT. This encodes CSVASGVGQPQHF. The V and J genes are TRBV29-1 and TRBJ1-5, with D perhaps matching TRBD1 (5 bases). Between the trimmed V and J ends, which lost 6 bases and 6 bases, there was a span of 15 bases. CDR3 length equals 13 residues. Germline-derived CDR1 and CDR2 are SQVTM and ANQGSEA. Looking up the rest from reference TRBV29-1 and TRBJ1-5 gives the full variable domain: SAVISQKPSRDICQRGTSLTIQCQVDSQVTMMFWYRQQPGQSLTLIATANQGSEATYESGFVIDKFPISRPNLTFSTLTVSNMSPEDSSIYLCSVASGVGQPQHFGDGTRLSIL.

This clonotype was seen many times. J is TRBJ1-1 and V is TRBV2; possibly TRBD1 for D (6 bases). V lost 1 base and J 1 base, leaving 10 bases between the germline ends. This CDR3 contains 15 residues. Germline V CDR1 and CDR2: SNHLY, FYNNEI. This chain's CDR3 is CASSEDRVGNTEAFF. The CDR3 coding sequence is TGTGCCAGCAGTGAAGACAGGGTAGGGAACACTGAAGCTTTCTTT.

Many counts were recorded for this clonotype. The rearrangement joins TRBV20-1 to TRBJ1-1; the D is unclear. CDR3 length: 14 residues. The ends were cut back, 6 bases at V and 1 base at J, with 15 bases in the middle. Germline lookup yields CDR1 DFQATT and CDR2 SNEGSKA (reference sequence). CDR3 amino acids: CSARDAEGNTEAFF. CDR3 DNA: TGCAGTGCCCGAGACGCGGAAGGGAACACTGAAGCTTTCTTT.

On this clonotype: At one end the junction does not follow the germline gene, possibly because of a read error. The chain combines TRBV7-7 with TRBJ2-7; 7 nucleotides agree with TRBD2. CDR1 SSHAT and CDR2 FNYEAQ come from the germline V gene (reference sequence). The CDR3 consists of 15 residues. The CDR3 nucleotides are TGTGCTAGCAGCTCTGGCGGGACTACGCTATACGAGCAGTACTTC. Protein: CASSSGGTTLYEQYF.

This clonotype was observed a handful of times. This chain links TRBV7-2 with TRBJ2-1; 8 bases are shared with TRBD1. The length of the CDR3 is 14 residues. CDR1 is SGHTA, CDR2 FQGNSA, per germline. With 3 bases clipped from V and 8 bases from J, the junction kept 6 bases outside the gene matches. The CDR3 is CASSFSGGLDEQFF. CDR3 sequence (DNA): TGTGCCAGCAGCTTTTCAGGGGGCTTGGATGAGCAGTTCTTC.

The chain joins TRBV6-1 to TRBJ2-5, with 10 bases identical to TRBD2. The CDR3 spans 17 residues. Germline CDR1 is MNHNS and CDR2 is SASEGT. V lost 5 bases and J lost 1; bases outside the gene matches: 10. CDR3 in DNA: TGTGCCAGCAGTCATCTTCGTAGGACTAGCGGCCAAGAGACCCAGTACTTC. It encodes CASSHLRRTSGQETQYF.

This sequence joins TRBV27 and TRBJ2-7; D gene unclear. Trimming removed 8 bases from V and 4 bases from J, with 9 bases in between. The length of the CDR3 is 11 residues. Germline lookup yields CDR1 MNHEY and CDR2 SMNVEV (reference sequence). Written as DNA, the CDR3 is TGTGCCAGCGGTCCCATATACGAGCAGTACTTC. Translating it yields CASGPIYEQYF.

Written as DNA, the CDR3 is TGTGCCAGCAGAAAAAGCCAGACAGCAAGGCGCGAGCAGTACTTC. Its translation: CASRKSQTARREQYF. The rearrangement uses TRBV2 and TRBJ2-7, with a tentative D call TRBD1 (5 bases). The V and J ends lost 6 bases and 6 bases respectively, with 21 bases between them. The CDR3 has 15 residues. Germline CDR1 and CDR2: SNHLY and FYNNEI.

The table lists this clonotype with a few counts. The rearrangement joins TRBV11-1 to TRBJ2-7; 7 nucleotides line up with TRBD2. Germline V CDR1 and CDR2: SGHAT, FQDESV (reference sequence). This CDR3 comprises 13 residues. V lost 6 bases to trimming and J lost 2 bases; unmatched junction nucleotides: 4. CDR3 in amino acids: CASSHREAYEQYF. Written as DNA, the CDR3 is TGTGCCAGCAGTCATCGGGAGGCCTACGAGCAGTACTTC.

The genes are TRBV4-1 and TRBJ1-3; no firm D call. The germline V and J ends were trimmed by 1 base and 0 bases, with 7 bases remaining between them. Looked up from germline, CDR1 is MGHRA and CDR2 is YSYEKL. The CDR3 sequence is 15 residues long. The CDR3 DNA reads TGCGCCAGCAGCCAAGCCATAAGCTCTGGAAACACCATATATTTT. Protein product: CASSQAISSGNTIYF.

This clonotype appeared many times. The CDR3 nucleotides are TGCAGTGCTAGAGCCCCGATACAGACAGGGGGGAACACTGAAGCTTTCTTT. Its translation: CSARAPIQTGGNTEAFF. The rearrangement links TRBV20-1 to TRBJ1-1, with TRBD1 matching 9 bases. Germline V lookup: CDR1 DFQATT, CDR2 SNEGSKA (reference sequence). After removal of 1 base from V and 1 base from J, the junction contained 10 bases not matched to a gene. This CDR3 contains 17 residues.

V is TRBV20-1 and J is TRBJ2-3; 9 bases map to TRBD2. The V gene end was trimmed by 1 base and the J gene end by 1 base; junction bases not matched to a gene: 3. The CDR3 sequence is 15 residues long. Per the germline V gene, CDR1 is DFQATT and CDR2 is SNEGSKA (reference sequence). The CDR3 protein is CSARGSSGGTDTQYF. The CDR3 nucleotides read TGCAGTGCTAGAGGTTCTAGCGGGGGCACAGATACGCAGTATTTT.

This clonotype was seen just once. The chain is built from TRBV9 and TRBJ2-3, with 9 bases aligning to TRBD1. V was clipped by 3 bases and J by 3 bases; unmatched bases: 5. The CDR3 length is 15 residues. Germline V CDR1 and CDR2: SGDLS, YYNGEE. The DNA of the CDR3 is TGTGCCAGCAGCGAGGGGGGGACAGGGACAGATACGCAGTATTTT. This encodes CASSEGGTGTDTQYF.

This clonotype was found a few times. A much larger clone differs from this one at a single base, so this may be a read error. The chain links TRBV2 to TRBJ2-1; TRBD2 agrees at 7 bases. The CDR3 sequence is 16 residues long. The V gene's germline CDR1 is SNHLY and CDR2 FYNNEI. V lost 5 bases, J lost 4 bases, and 11 bases stayed unmatched. CDR3 sequence reads: CASSLGSGANYNEQFF. CDR3 bases: TGTGCCAGCAGTTTAGGCAGCGGGGCGAATTACAATGAGCAGTTCTTC.

The sample holds many counts of this clonotype. The chain has TRBV11-3 and TRBJ2-2; TRBD2 is a possible D gene (6 bases). This CDR3 spans 15 amino acids. V lost 4 bases and J 3 bases, leaving 12 bases between the germline ends. CDR1 is SGHNT and CDR2 is YENEEA in the germline V gene. CDR3 region: CASSWGVGDTGELFF. In DNA form, the CDR3 reads TGTGCCAGCAGCTGGGGGGTGGGGGACACCGGGGAGCTGTTTTTT. The complete variable domain, with remaining parts taken from reference TRBV11-3 and TRBJ2-2, reads EAGVVQSPRYKIIEKKQPVAFWCNPISGHNTLYWYLQNLGQGPELLIRYENEEAVDDSQLPKDRFSAERLKGVDSTLKIQPAELGDSAVYLCASSWGVGDTGELFFGEGSRLTVL.

As for this clonotype: Mismatch with germline at one junction end may stem from a read error. The rearrangement uses TRBV7-6 and TRBJ2-5; D remains ambiguous. Germline values: CDR1 SGHVS, CDR2 FNYEAQ. The CDR3 contains 15 residues. The CDR3 loop reads CASSLEARVQEIQYF. As DNA, the CDR3 is TGTGCCAGCAGCTTAGAGGCCAGAGTTCAAGAGATCCAGTACTTC.